This TCR beta chain was retrieved from a study of CD8 T cells in Susac syndrome. About the research overall: Patients with Susac syndrome were therapy-naive, on corticosteroids, or on intravenous immunoglobulin alone at the time that blood was drawn.

Trimming removed 3 bases from V and 1 base from J, with 15 bases in between. This CDR3 region has 16 residues. Germline lookup yields CDR1 SGHVS and CDR2 FQNEAQ. RNA amounts of roughly 0.45 to 1 ug underwent reverse transcription with random hexamers. TCRdb used MiXCR to reprocess the immunoSEQ multiplex PCR reads, holding one entry per CDR3 protein. The sample consists of 200,000 to 250,000 distinct CDR3 sequences, approximately 94% of them appearing once. This sequence originates from a human donor with Susac syndrome. The sample consisted of CD4+ T cells from PBMCs. This chain uses TRBV7-8 with TRBJ1-1; D perhaps matches TRBD1 (5 bases). CDR3 coding DNA: TGTGCCAGCAGCTTCACCCCTCCAGGGTCGAACACTGAAGCTTTCTTT. Its protein is CASSFTPPGSNTEAFF.